This T cell receptor beta chain was observed in a study of immune evolution from preneoplasia to lung adenocarcinoma (dated by TCRdb to the early 2020s). As for the study more broadly: The study profiled immune contexture across lung adenocarcinoma precursors and invasive adenocarcinoma using immune gene expression, TCR sequencing and multiplex immunofluorescence. Resected precursor lesions (AAH, AIS, MIA) and invasive adenocarcinomas were each compared against paired morphologically normal lung tissue. The sample size depended on which specimens were available, not on a prior power calculation. The immune data were integrated with whole exome sequencing and methylation data obtained from the same cohort of nodules. In total, the cohort included 50 to 65 patients with pulmonary nodules, all of whom underwent surgical resection. TCR sequencing data came from a few dozen patients. According to the study, fewer than 130 samples went through TCR sequencing. POLYSOLVER was used to infer Class I HLA alleles from exome data, and LOHHLA was used to detect allele-specific HLA loss. Overall results and qualifications from the work: Because every patient came from Japan and China, how well the results apply to Western populations was uncertain. Clonality was highest in normal lung, while later-stage lesions appeared to have lower clonality but higher T cell density and diversity. Normal lung had the highest top T cell clone frequencies, which appeared to decline progressively from AAH through AIS, MIA and invasive adenocarcinoma. The findings were based on association rather than direct causation, and larger cohorts with long-term follow-up and longitudinal biopsies were deemed needed.

The patients had resection in Japan or China between about 2013 and 2017. Two lung cancer pathologists independently reviewed H&E slides to confirm the histologic diagnosis of every case. DNA was isolated from FFPE tissue using the AllPrep DNA/RNA FFPE Kit. This clone was found once. What antigen it recognizes has not been identified. No base qualities exist here, and no much larger clone lies one base off it. Using the immunoSEQ hsTCRbeta Kit, TCR beta CDR3 regions were sequenced from DNA. As for the original processing: TCR sequencing data were analysed with the ImmunoSEQ Analyzer. T cell clonality was defined as 1 minus Pielou's evenness computed on productive rearrangements. The inverse Simpson index, applied to productive templates, was used to measure T cell diversity. T cell density was defined as TCR beta template counts normalized to usable DNA, with usable DNA estimated by amplifying and sequencing housekeeping genes. Two-sided Kruskal-Wallis tests were used to compare TCR metrics between histologic stages. TCRdb's version of the immuneACCESS table is confined to in-frame rearrangements and falls short of the full clone set. An unresolved V gene accounts for under half of the shortfall where checked; the remainder is of unknown origin. V and J calls and clone size are as listed in that table; D and trimming were resolved from the DNA. This sample has 3,000 or so clones in its table, and about 85% of those were observed once. The ten largest clones capture nearly 3.5% of the sample.

Deletion took 6 bases off V and 6 bases off J, with a span of 14 bases between the germline ends. The germline V gene encodes CDR1 MGHDK and CDR2 SYGVNS. Reading from cysteine to phenylalanine, the CDR3 counts 13 amino acids. Of the read, only the CDR3 DNA is kept; its 39 bases are in frame from base 1. Sequenced: FFPE adjacent normal lung tissue. The clonotype comes from a person aged 65 to 79 with lung adenocarcinoma. This chain joins TRBV25-1 to TRBJ1-2, with TRBD1 perhaps the D gene, on 5 matching bases. CDR3 sequence: CASRGTGSDGYTF. At the DNA level, the sequence is TGTGCCAGCAGGGGTACAGGTTCGGATGGCTACACCTTC.